These 9 T cell receptor beta chains share one sample of origin, sequenced in a study of cytomegalovirus exposure and HLA in healthy donors (dated by TCRdb to the late 2010s). The library was produced with the immunoSEQ multiplex PCR assay. For the multiplex PCR, a mixture combining 60 forward primers for TCR Vbeta segments and 13 reverse primers for TCR Jbeta segments was used. This is the immuneACCESS table as TCRdb keeps it, with only in-frame sequences that have V and J called. A part of the clones is gone; compared with another copy, unresolved V genes explain less than half, and the rest is unexplained. The sample yields 140,000 to 150,000 clones; 75% to 85% were counted once. The ten largest clones represent around 2.4% of the sample. Sequences were obtained from PBMCs. The receptor set was obtained from a woman aged 18 to 35 in good health and CMV-seropositive.

The V and J genes are TRBV7-9 and TRBJ2-3, with TRBD1 matching 9 bases. The junction had 13 bases not matched to a gene; V was cut back by 6 bases and J by 3 bases. The CDR3 has 17 amino acids. Germline values: CDR1 SEHNR, CDR2 FQNEAQ (reference sequence). CDR3 sequence: CASSLQEVGQGTDTQYF. The CDR3 nucleotides read TGTGCCAGCAGTCTTCAGGAAGTAGGACAGGGGACAGATACGCAGTATTTT.

This rearrangement joins TRBV5-6 to TRBJ1-1; D is ambiguous. Trimming removed 4 bases at V and 0 bases at J, with 7 bases between. The CDR3 consists of 13 residues. CDR1 is SGHDT and CDR2 is YYEEEE in the germline V gene. CDR3 coding DNA: TGTGCCAGCAGCATGAGGGTGAACACTGAAGCTTTCTTT. Its translation: CASSMRVNTEAFF.

The chain's CDR3 is CASSYSRVTEAFF. The CDR3 DNA reads as TGTGCCAGCAGTTATTCCAGGGTTACTGAAGCTTTCTTT. The chain recombines TRBV6-5 with TRBJ1-1, with TRBD1 as a possible D gene (5 bases). The CDR3 loop spans 13 amino acids. The germline V gene encodes CDR1 MNHEY and CDR2 SVGAGI. Trimming left V 3 bases short and J 5 bases short, with 10 bases between.

This chain connects TRBV2 to TRBJ2-2; 9 bases agree with TRBD1. The J segment lost 6 bases and the V segment lost 4 bases, leaving 3 bases of the junction unmatched. The V gene's germline CDR1 is SNHLY and CDR2 FYNNEI. This CDR3 comprises 14 residues. The CDR3 is CASSGQGGPGELFF. The CDR3 nucleotides read TGTGCCAGCAGTGGACAGGGGGGCCCCGGGGAGCTGTTTTTT.

The chain carries TRBV30 and TRBJ1-3; maybe TRBD1 (6 bases). The V gene lost 1 base and the J gene lost 2 bases, with 12 bases spanning the gap. Germline values: CDR1 GTSNPN, CDR2 SVGIG (reference sequence). The CDR3 totals 15 residues. Here the CDR3 DNA reads TGTGCCTGGAGTGCAACAGGGTGGGCTGGAAACACCATATATTTT. It yields the protein CAWSATGWAGNTIYF.

The table lists this clone with a few counts. The CDR3 does not close with the conserved phenylalanine or tryptophan, likely indicating a read error. The limits of the CDR3 on the DNA are not certain, so only TCRdb's listed CDR3 is given. The rearrangement uses TRBV13 and TRBJ2-3; no DNA check was done on the table's D call, TRBD2. Germline loops: CDR1 PRHDT, CDR2 FYEKMQ (reference sequence). The CDR3 extends over 17 residues, inclusive of both ends. The CDR3 spells CASSRGLAGGPTDTHYL.

The J gene is TRBJ2-3, the V gene TRBV10-3; 10 bases fit TRBD1. The germline gives CDR1 ENHRY, CDR2 SYGVKD. CDR3 length: 19 amino acids. V shed 6 bases, J shed 0 bases, and the junction held 15 bases outside the gene matches. For the CDR3, the DNA is TGTGCCATCAGACAACCGGACAGGGGGTATTTCCATAGCACAGATACGCAGTATTTT. It specifies CAIRQPDRGYFHSTDTQYF.

V usage is TRBV19 and J usage is TRBJ1-5, with 7 bases that match TRBD1. With V trimmed by 7 bases and J by 0 bases, 6 bases remained unmatched. The germline gives CDR1 LNHDA, CDR2 SQIVND (reference sequence). CDR3 length equals 15 residues. The CDR3: CASTPGTDSNQPQHF. The CDR3 DNA is TGTGCCAGTACGCCCGGGACAGATAGCAATCAGCCCCAGCATTTT.

The chain uses TRBV27 and TRBJ2-1, with D possibly matching TRBD1 (5 bases). Germline V CDR1 and CDR2: MNHEY, SMNVEV (reference sequence). The CDR3 runs 16 residues. Between the trimmed V and J ends, which lost 3 bases and 7 bases, there was a span of 19 bases. Here the CDR3 DNA reads TGTGCCAGCAGTTTGAAAGAGACAGCCAGAACGAATGAGCAGTTCTTC. Translating gives CASSLKETARTNEQFF.